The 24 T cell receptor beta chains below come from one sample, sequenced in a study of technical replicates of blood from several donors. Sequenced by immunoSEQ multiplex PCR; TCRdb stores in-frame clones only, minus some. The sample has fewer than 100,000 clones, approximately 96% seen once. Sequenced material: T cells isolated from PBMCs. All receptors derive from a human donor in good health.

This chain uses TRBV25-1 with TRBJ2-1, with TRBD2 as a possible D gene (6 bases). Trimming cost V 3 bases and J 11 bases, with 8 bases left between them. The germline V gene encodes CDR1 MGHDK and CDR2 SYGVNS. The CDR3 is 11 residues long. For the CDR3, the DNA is TGTGCCAGCAGTGAGGCGGGACAGCAGTTCTTC. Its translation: CASSEAGQQFF. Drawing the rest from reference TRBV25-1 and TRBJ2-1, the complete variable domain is EADIYQTPRYLVIGTGKKITLECSQTMGHDKMYWYQQDPGMELHLIHYSYGVNSTEKGDLSSESTVSRIRTEHFPLTLESARPSHTSQYLCASSEAGQQFFGPGTRLTVL.

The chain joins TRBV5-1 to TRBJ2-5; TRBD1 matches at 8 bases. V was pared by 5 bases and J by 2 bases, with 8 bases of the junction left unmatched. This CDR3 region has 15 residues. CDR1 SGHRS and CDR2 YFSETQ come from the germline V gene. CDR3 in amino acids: CASRAQGELQETQYF. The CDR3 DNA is TGCGCCAGCAGAGCACAGGGGGAGCTTCAAGAGACCCAGTACTTC.

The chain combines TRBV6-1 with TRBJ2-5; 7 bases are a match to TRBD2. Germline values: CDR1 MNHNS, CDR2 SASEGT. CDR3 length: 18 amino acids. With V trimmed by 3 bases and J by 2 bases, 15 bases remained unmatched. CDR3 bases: TGTGCCAGCAGTGAGAGGAGTTCTGGGGGGGGACCTCAAGAGACCCAGTACTTC. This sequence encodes CASSERSSGGGPQETQYF.

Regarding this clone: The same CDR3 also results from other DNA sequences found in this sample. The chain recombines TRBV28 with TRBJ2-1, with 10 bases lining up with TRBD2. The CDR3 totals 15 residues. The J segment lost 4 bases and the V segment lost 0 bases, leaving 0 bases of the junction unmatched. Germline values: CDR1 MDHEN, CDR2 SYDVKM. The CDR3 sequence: CASSLWTSGYNEQFF. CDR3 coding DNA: TGTGCCAGCAGTTTATGGACTAGCGGGTACAATGAGCAGTTCTTC.

Written as DNA, the CDR3 is TGCGCCAGCAGCCACTCGACTAGCGGGGCTTCCTACGAGCAGTACTTC. It translates to CASSHSTSGASYEQYF. This rearrangement joins TRBV4-1 to TRBJ2-7; 11 positions agree with TRBD2. Germline V gene sequence: CDR1 MGHRA, CDR2 YSYEKL. This CDR3 region has 16 residues. After removal of 3 bases from V and 1 base from J, the junction contained 5 bases not matched to a gene.

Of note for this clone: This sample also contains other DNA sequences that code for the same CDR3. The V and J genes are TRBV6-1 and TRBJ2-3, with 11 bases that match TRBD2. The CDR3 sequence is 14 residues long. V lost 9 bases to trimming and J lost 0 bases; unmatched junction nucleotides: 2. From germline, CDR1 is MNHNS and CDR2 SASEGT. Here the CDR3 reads CASRLAGSTDTQYF. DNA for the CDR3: TGTGCCAGTAGACTAGCGGGGAGCACAGATACGCAGTATTTT.

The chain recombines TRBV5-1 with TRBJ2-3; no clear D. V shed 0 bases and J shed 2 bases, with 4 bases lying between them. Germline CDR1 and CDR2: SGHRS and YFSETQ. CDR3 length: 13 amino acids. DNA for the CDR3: TGCGCCAGCAGCTTGGACACCACAGATACGCAGTATTTT. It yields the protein CASSLDTTDTQYF. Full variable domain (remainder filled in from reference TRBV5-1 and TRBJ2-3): KAGVTQTPRYLIKTRGQQVTLSCSPISGHRSVSWYQQTPGQGLQFLFEYFSETQRNKGNFPGRFSGRQFSNSRSEMNVSTLELGDSALYLCASSLDTTDTQYFGPGTRLTVL.

The CDR3 spells CASSPGLANPEQFF. The CDR3 region has the DNA TGTGCCAGCAGCCCGGGACTAGCGAATCCTGAGCAGTTCTTC. The rearrangement joins TRBV7-2 to TRBJ2-1, with TRBD2 identical over 10 bases. Germline assignment: CDR1 SGHTA and CDR2 FQGNSA. This CDR3 has 14 amino acids. The junction had 7 bases not matched to a gene; V was cut back by 5 bases and J by 9 bases.

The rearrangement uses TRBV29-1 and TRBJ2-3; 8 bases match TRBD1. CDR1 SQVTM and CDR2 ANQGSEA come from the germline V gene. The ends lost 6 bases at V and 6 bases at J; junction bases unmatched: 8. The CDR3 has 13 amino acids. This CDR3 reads CSVRQGKADTQYF. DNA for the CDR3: TGCAGCGTGCGACAGGGGAAGGCCGATACGCAGTATTTT.

The CDR3 DNA is TGTGCCAGCAGTGAACTGGGAGCTAATGAAAAACTGTTTTTT. Residues: CASSELGANEKLFF. The rearrangement uses TRBV6-1 and TRBJ1-4; no reliable D call. The V and J ends lost 2 bases and 3 bases respectively, with 7 bases between them. The germline gives CDR1 MNHNS, CDR2 SASEGT. The CDR3 totals 14 residues.

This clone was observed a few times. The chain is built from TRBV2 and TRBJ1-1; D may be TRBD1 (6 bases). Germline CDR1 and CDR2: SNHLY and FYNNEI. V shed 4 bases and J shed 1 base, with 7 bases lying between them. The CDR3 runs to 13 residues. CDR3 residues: CASSAGENTEAFF. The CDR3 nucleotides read TGTGCCAGCAGTGCAGGGGAGAACACTGAAGCTTTCTTT.

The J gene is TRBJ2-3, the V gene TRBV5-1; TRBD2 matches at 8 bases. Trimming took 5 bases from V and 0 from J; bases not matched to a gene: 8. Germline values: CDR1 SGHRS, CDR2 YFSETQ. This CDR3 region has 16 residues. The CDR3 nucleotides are TGCGCCAGCAGAAAGCGGGGGACACCTAGCACAGATACGCAGTATTTT. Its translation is CASRKRGTPSTDTQYF. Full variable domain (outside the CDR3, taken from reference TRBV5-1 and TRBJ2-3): KAGVTQTPRYLIKTRGQQVTLSCSPISGHRSVSWYQQTPGQGLQFLFEYFSETQRNKGNFPGRFSGRQFSNSRSEMNVSTLELGDSALYLCASRKRGTPSTDTQYFGPGTRLTVL.

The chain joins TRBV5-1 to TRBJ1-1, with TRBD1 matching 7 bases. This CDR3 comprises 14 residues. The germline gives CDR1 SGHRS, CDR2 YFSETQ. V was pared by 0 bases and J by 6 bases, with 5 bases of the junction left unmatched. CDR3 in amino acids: CASSLGDRASEAFF. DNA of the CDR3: TGCGCCAGCAGCTTGGGAGACAGGGCTTCTGAAGCTTTCTTT.

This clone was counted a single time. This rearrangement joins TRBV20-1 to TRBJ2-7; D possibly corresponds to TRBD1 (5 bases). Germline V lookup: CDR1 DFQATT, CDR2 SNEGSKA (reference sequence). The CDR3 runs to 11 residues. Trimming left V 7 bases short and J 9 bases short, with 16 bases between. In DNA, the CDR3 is TGCAGTGGCAATCAGGGTCTCGGGCAGTACTTC. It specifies CSGNQGLGQYF.

The CDR3 nucleotides read TGTGCCAGCAACCCCCGATATCAGGGCTACGAGCAGTACTTC. Its protein product is CASNPRYQGYEQYF. The chain combines TRBV11-2 with TRBJ2-7; D possibly corresponds to TRBD1 (5 bases). Germline loops: CDR1 SGHAT, CDR2 FQNNGV. This CDR3 has 14 amino acids. V lost 7 bases and J 3 bases, leaving 16 bases between the germline ends.

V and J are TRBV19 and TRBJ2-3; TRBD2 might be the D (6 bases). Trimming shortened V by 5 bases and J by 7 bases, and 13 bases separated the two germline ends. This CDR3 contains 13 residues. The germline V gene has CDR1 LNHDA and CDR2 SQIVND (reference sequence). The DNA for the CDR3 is TGTGCCAGTAGTTGGGGACTCTCAAATACGCAGTATTTT. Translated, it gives CASSWGLSNTQYF.

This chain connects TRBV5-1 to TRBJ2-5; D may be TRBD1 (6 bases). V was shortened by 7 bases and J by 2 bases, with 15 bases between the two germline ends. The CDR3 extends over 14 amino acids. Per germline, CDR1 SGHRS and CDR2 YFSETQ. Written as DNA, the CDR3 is TGCGCCAGCCACCTAGGGCAGGGGCAAGAGACCCAGTACTTC. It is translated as CASHLGQGQETQYF.

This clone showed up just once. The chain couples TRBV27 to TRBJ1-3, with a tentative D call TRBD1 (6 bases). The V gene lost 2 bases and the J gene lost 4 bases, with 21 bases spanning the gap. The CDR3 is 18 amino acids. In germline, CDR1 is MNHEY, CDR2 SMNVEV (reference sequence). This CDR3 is CASSLTPRGWQGGNTIYF. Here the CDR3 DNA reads TGTGCCAGCAGTTTAACCCCCCGCGGCTGGCAGGGGGGAAACACCATATATTTT.

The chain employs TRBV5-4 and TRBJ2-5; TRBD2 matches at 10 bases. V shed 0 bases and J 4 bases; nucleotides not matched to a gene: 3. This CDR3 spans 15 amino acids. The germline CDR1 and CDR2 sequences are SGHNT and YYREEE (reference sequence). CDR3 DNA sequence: TGTGCCAGCAGCTTGGCTAGCGGGAGTCGAGAGACCCAGTACTTC. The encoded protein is CASSLASGSRETQYF.

CDR3 sequence reads: CASLTTGGAAEQYF. In DNA form, the CDR3 reads TGCGCCAGCCTAACGACAGGGGGTGCCGCGGAGCAGTACTTC. V gene TRBV10-2 combines with J gene TRBJ2-7; TRBD1 matches 9 bases. The V gene's germline CDR1 is WSHSY and CDR2 SAAADI. The CDR3 is made up of 14 amino acids. The V gene end was trimmed by 8 bases and the J gene end by 7 bases; junction bases not matched to a gene: 12.

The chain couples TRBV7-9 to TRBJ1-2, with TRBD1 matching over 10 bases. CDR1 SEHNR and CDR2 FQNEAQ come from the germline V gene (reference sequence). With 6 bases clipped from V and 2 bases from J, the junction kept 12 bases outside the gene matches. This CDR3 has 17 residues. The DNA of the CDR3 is TGTGCCAGCAGTTTCATACAAAGGACAGGGGGAAACTATGGCTACACCTTC. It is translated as CASSFIQRTGGNYGYTF.

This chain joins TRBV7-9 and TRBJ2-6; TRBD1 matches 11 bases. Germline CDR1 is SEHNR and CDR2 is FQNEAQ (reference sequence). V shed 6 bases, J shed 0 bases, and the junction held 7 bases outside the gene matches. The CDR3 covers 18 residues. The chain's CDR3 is CASRPGQGATSGANVLTF. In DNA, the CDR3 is TGTGCCAGCAGACCAGGACAGGGGGCCACCTCTGGGGCCAACGTCCTGACTTTC.

The DNA of the CDR3 is TGTGCCAGCAGCCTCGGACAGGGGAGGGTGTACACTGAAGCTTTCTTT. It encodes CASSLGQGRVYTEAFF. The chain carries TRBV11-2 and TRBJ1-1, with 9 bases identical to TRBD1. The CDR3 extends over 16 amino acids. Germline lookup yields CDR1 SGHAT and CDR2 FQNNGV. The J segment lost 3 bases and the V segment lost 5 bases, leaving 10 bases of the junction unmatched.

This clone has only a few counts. CDR3 DNA: TGTGCCAGCAGCTTAGCCGGGGGATCTGAAGCTTTCTTT. Its protein product is CASSLAGGSEAFF. The V call is TRBV7-3, the J call TRBJ1-1; the D gene is possibly TRBD1 (5 bases). CDR1 is SGHTA and CDR2 is FQGTGA in the germline V gene. There are 13 residues in the CDR3. V was trimmed by 2 bases and J by 6 bases, leaving 10 bases between them.